What follows is one TCR beta chain and its context. Its antigen is not known. This record comes from a study of shared clonotypes between healthy human individuals. Study context: Donor composition was a couple of women and three men, aged 18 to 49.

V was cut by 0 bases and J by 7 bases, with 9 bases left in between. The CDR3 has 13 residues. Germline V gene lookup returns CDR1 GTSNPN and CDR2 SVGIG (reference sequence). Assay used: immunoSEQ multiplex PCR; TCRdb lists only in-frame clones, some missing. The table records around 2.1 million clones, around 95% of them present only once. Study results and caveats: Even with large depth, rarefaction showed that sorted-subset sequencing was incomplete. A handful of donors showed sharing of 4.5% to 6% of naive CD4 clonotypes. An anticipated effect of sequencing depth on clonotype sharing among donors was recognized.

The receptor was derived from a man younger than 35 in good health. The specimen was naive CD4+ T cells sorted from blood. Indicated subset: CD45RA+ positively selected. The chain has TRBV30 and TRBJ1-4; no definite D call. The DNA of the CDR3 is TGTGCCTGGAGTGTAAGGTTTGCTGAAAAACTGTTTTTT. It specifies CAWSVRFAEKLFF. The full variable domain, in which reference TRBV30 and TRBJ1-4 provide the parts outside the CDR3, is SQTIHQWPATLVQPVGSPLSLECTVEGTSNPNLYWYRQAAGRGLQLLFYSVGIGQISSEVPQNLSASRPQDRQFILSSKKLLLSDSGFYLCAWSVRFAEKLFFGSGTQLSVL.